Listed below are T cell receptor beta chains from one sample, sequenced in a study of graft-versus-host responses after intestinal transplantation. Profiled with immunoSEQ multiplex PCR; TCRdb holds only in-frame clones, not every one. This table has 60,000 to 65,000 clones, about nine tenths appearing once. The source material was ileum tissue, sampled 350 to 400 days after transplant. Source of these receptors: a human patient who received an intestinal transplant, so some T cells may come from the graft donor. Each CDR3 is given with its conserved first and last residue. The order of the fields is clone size, D gene, J gene, V gene, CDR3 protein, CDR3 DNA. D genes are given only for firm matches. The size field is filled for only some rows; it gives once, few, many or a size class.

. TRBD1 TRBJ1-2 TRBV29-1 CSVYETGINYGYTF TGCAGCGTTTACGAGACAGGGATTAACTATGGCTACACCTTC
. . TRBJ1-2 TRBV6-5 CASSLTESYGYTF TGTGCCAGCAGTCTCACAGAGAGCTATGGCTACACCTTC
. . TRBJ1-6 TRBV5-6 CASSAQGTSLPLHF TGTGCCAGCAGCGCACAGGGCACCTCTCTTCCCCTCCACTTT
. . TRBJ1-1 TRBV6-1 CASRPTGPTEAFF TGTGCCAGCAGACCGACAGGACCCACTGAAGCTTTCTTT
. . TRBJ1-5 TRBV2 CASRDSNQPQHF TGTGCCAGCAGGGATAGCAATCAGCCCCAGCATTTT
once . TRBJ1-3 TRBV2 CASSVTGGNTIYF TGTGCCAGCAGTGTGACAGGTGGAAACACCATATATTTT
. . TRBJ2-3 TRBV27 CASSLFGGTDTQYF TGTGCCAGCAGTTTATTTGGGGGTACAGATACGCAGTATTTT
. . TRBJ1-2 TRBV4-1 CASSQDPGTYGYTF TGCGCCAGCAGCCAAGATCCGGGGACTTACGGCTACACCTTC
. TRBD2 TRBJ2-2 TRBV10-2 CASLARGGAGELFF TGCGCCAGCTTAGCCCGGGGGGGCGCCGGGGAGCTGTTTTTT
. TRBD2 TRBJ2-1 TRBV29-1 CGGGLATYNEQFF TGCGGCGGGGGACTAGCGACCTACAATGAGCAGTTCTTC
. TRBD1 TRBJ2-2 TRBV7-8 CASSLERGPGELFF TGTGCCAGCAGCTTAGAAAGGGGGCCCGGGGAGCTGTTTTTT
. TRBD2 TRBJ2-3 TRBV9 CASSVHSTSGGRDTQYF TGTGCCAGCAGCGTACATTCAACTAGCGGGGGAAGAGATACGCAGTATTTT
. . TRBJ2-1 TRBV6-6 CASRRNNEQFF TGTGCCAGCCGACGCAACAATGAGCAGTTCTTC
. TRBD1 TRBJ1-4 TRBV4-1 CASSQWRGRGPTQNEKLFF TGCGCCAGCAGCCAATGGCGTGGCAGGGGGCCTACGCAGAATGAAAAACTGTTTTTT
. . TRBJ2-7 TRBV6-1 CASSEALLYYEQYF TGTGCCAGCAGTGAAGCTCTCCTGTACTACGAGCAGTACTTC
. TRBD1 TRBJ2-2 TRBV4-1 CASSHRQGPGELFF TGCGCCAGCAGCCACAGACAGGGCCCCGGGGAGCTGTTTTTT
. . TRBJ2-1 TRBV11-2 CASSLETNEQFF TGTGCCAGCAGCTTAGAGACAAACGAGCAGTTCTTC
few . TRBJ2-7 TRBV28 CASSSSQYEQYF TGTGCCAGCAGTTCTAGCCAATACGAGCAGTACTTC
. TRBD2 TRBJ2-1 TRBV15 CATSRRTRGGEQFF TGTGCCACCAGCAGGAGGACTCGGGGGGGTGAGCAGTTCTTC
. TRBD2 TRBJ2-1 TRBV10-3 CAISELLAGGSYNEQFF TGTGCCATCAGTGAATTGCTGGCGGGGGGGTCCTACAATGAGCAGTTCTTC
. . TRBJ1-2 TRBV29-1 CSVVPDRDYGYTF TGCAGCGTCGTCCCAGACAGAGACTATGGCTACACCTTC
. TRBD1 TRBJ1-2 TRBV4-2 CASSHHRGRNGYTF TGTGCCAGCAGCCACCACAGGGGGAGGAATGGCTACACCTTC
few . TRBJ1-1 TRBV7-2 CASSLMPNTEAFF TGTGCCAGCAGCTTAATGCCGAACACTGAAGCTTTCTTT